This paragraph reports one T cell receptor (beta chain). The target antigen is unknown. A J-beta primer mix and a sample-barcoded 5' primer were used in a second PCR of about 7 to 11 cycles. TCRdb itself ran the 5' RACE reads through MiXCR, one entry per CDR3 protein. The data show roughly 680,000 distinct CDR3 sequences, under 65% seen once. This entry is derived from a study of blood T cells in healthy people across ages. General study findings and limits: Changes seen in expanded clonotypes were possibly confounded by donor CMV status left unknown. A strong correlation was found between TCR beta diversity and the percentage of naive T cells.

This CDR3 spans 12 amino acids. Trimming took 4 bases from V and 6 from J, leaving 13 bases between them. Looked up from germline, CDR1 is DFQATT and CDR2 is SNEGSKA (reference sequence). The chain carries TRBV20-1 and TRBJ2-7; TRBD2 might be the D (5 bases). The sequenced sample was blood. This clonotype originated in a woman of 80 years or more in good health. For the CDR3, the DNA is TGCAGTGCTATCCTCGGGGAAACCGAGCAGTACTTC. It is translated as CSAILGETEQYF.